These 2 T cell receptor beta chains were all obtained from the same sample, sequenced in a study of regulatory T cells in long-lasting Graves disease. HTBI primers from iRepertoire and Arm-PCR of CDR3 regions yielded the TCR beta libraries. MiXCR was run by TCRdb on the multiplex PCR reads, yielding one entry per CDR3 protein. The sample lists around 460,000 distinct CDR3 sequences, around a fifth occurring once. Time point here: persistent/refractory GD, antithyroid drugs over 5 years with positive TRAb. The TCR library was prepared using RNA isolated from PBMCs. Specimen: peripheral blood mononuclear cells (PBMCs), collected when the disease was refractory, from a patient treated with antithyroid drugs. These receptors originate from a female donor with Graves disease.

This clonotype was counted at least ten times. The chain is built from TRBV12-3 or TRBV12-4 and TRBJ2-7; possible D gene TRBD1, 6 bases. The CDR3 runs to 13 residues. The ends were cut back, 6 bases at V and 5 bases at J, with 14 bases in the middle. The CDR3 coding sequence is TGTGCCAGCAGCTTAATACAGGGAGACGAGCAGTACTTC. This gives the protein CASSLIQGDEQYF.

This clonotype was seen repeatedly, ten times or more. The chain uses TRBV29-1 and TRBJ2-7, with TRBD1 as a possible D gene (6 bases). Trimming removed 6 bases at V and 0 bases at J, with 15 bases between. Germline CDR1 SQVTM, CDR2 ANQGSEA. The CDR3 is 14 residues long. The CDR3 DNA follows: TGCAGCGTCCGACAGGAGAAGAACTCCTACGAGCAGTACTTC. Translated, it gives CSVRQEKNSYEQYF.